Presented here are 10 T cell receptor beta chains from one specimen sequenced in a study of T cell repertoires in cytomegalovirus infection (dated by TCRdb to about 2019). Read against the paper, the sample's treatment or condition label means: in vitro stimulation with specific CMV peptide epitopes to enrich CMV-specific T cells. No antigen has been assigned to these receptors. Instrument on record: Illumina HiSeq 1500. The public reads were reanalyzed by TCRdb: fastp trimming at Q25, MiXCR alignment, in-frame beta chains only. Duplicate CDR3 protein sequences are folded into a single record with the most common DNA and genes. The table for this sample lists about 770,000 distinct CDR3 sequences; 25% to 30% of them were counted only once. Clones ranked in the top ten supply less than 15% of the sample. This specimen consisted of cultured CD8+ T cells from PBMCs, obtained from culture after CMV antigen stimulation. These receptors came from a human donor in good health (CMV status not recorded). Some clones in this sample may be carry-over from other donors' samples.

A remark on this clonotype: At one end, the junction sequence differs from germline, possibly due to a read error. This chain joins TRBV19 and TRBJ2-1; D may be TRBD2 (6 bases). Germline CDR1 LNHDA, CDR2 SQIVND (reference sequence). The CDR3 is made up of 13 amino acids. The CDR3 here is CASSLILRDSQVF. The CDR3 DNA is TGTGCCAGTAGTCTTATTCTCCGGGACTCCCAAGTCTTC.

This clonotype came up many times. This chain uses TRBV5-1 with TRBJ2-1; 13 bases are a match to TRBD2. CDR3 length: 18 amino acids. Germline values: CDR1 SGHRS, CDR2 YFSETQ. V shed 0 bases, J shed 4 bases, and the junction held 7 bases outside the gene matches. The CDR3 bases are TGCGCCAGCAGCTTGGCCACTAGCGGGGGGGCCCCTTACAATGAGCAGTTCTTC. Translated, it gives CASSLATSGGAPYNEQFF.

This clonotype was detected only once. The rearrangement links TRBV9 to TRBJ2-7; TRBD1 aligns across 7 bases. The CDR3 contains 14 residues. Unmatched junction bases numbered 7, after V lost 0 bases and J lost 7 bases. Germline values: CDR1 SGDLS, CDR2 YYNGEE. Here the CDR3 reads CASSVADRPGEQYF. The CDR3 bases are TGTGCCAGCAGCGTAGCGGACAGGCCTGGGGAGCAGTACTTC.

This clonotype has ten or more counts. The V gene is TRBV6-5, the J gene TRBJ2-1; 10 bases agree with TRBD2. Germline CDR1 is MNHEY and CDR2 is SVGAGI. V lost 0 bases and J lost 1; bases outside the gene matches: 0. The CDR3 is 16 residues long. In DNA, the CDR3 is TGTGCCAGCAGTTACTCGACTAGCGGGTCCTACAATGAGCAGTTCTTC. This codes for CASSYSTSGSYNEQFF.

This rearrangement joins TRBV29-1 to TRBJ2-1; the D gene is possibly TRBD2 (6 bases). The germline CDR1 and CDR2 sequences are SQVTM and ANQGSEA. This CDR3 spans 13 amino acids. Trimming took 5 bases from V and 7 from J, leaving 15 bases between them. The CDR3 region is CSVPPGGRNEQFF. The CDR3 bases are TGCAGCGTTCCCCCTGGAGGGCGAAATGAGCAGTTCTTC.

This clonotype was recorded at least ten times. This chain uses TRBV7-8 with TRBJ1-5; maybe TRBD1 (6 bases). Germline V gene sequence: CDR1 SGHVS, CDR2 FQNEAQ. Trimming shortened V by 5 bases and J by 4 bases, and 12 bases separated the two germline ends. The length of the CDR3 is 14 residues. CDR3 loop: CASSTGSRNQPQHF. The DNA of the CDR3 is TGTGCCAGCAGCACAGGGAGTAGGAATCAGCCCCAGCATTTT.

CDR3 sequence (DNA): TGTGCCAGCAGTTCGGCCGGCTACAGCTATGGCTACACCTTC. Translating it yields CASSSAGYSYGYTF. V usage is TRBV27 and J usage is TRBJ1-2; D is uncertain. The CDR3 sequence is 14 residues long. V was cut by 4 bases and J by 4 bases, with 13 bases left in between. Germline CDR1 MNHEY, CDR2 SMNVEV (reference sequence).

This chain uses TRBV19 with TRBJ2-1, with D possibly called TRBD1 or TRBD2 (5 bases each). With 3 bases removed from V and 0 bases from J, the gap between germline ends came to 9 bases. Germline assignment: CDR1 LNHDA and CDR2 SQIVND (reference sequence). CDR3 length: 15 amino acids. CDR3 in DNA: TGTGCCAGTAGTATGGGGGTTAGCTCCTACAATGAGCAGTTCTTC. Protein sequence: CASSMGVSSYNEQFF.

This clonotype was recorded a few times. The chain recombines TRBV7-9 with TRBJ2-7; perhaps TRBD2 as D (7 bases). Between the trimmed V and J ends, which lost 3 bases and 0 bases, there was a span of 15 bases. Germline V lookup: CDR1 SEHNR, CDR2 FQNEAQ (reference sequence). This CDR3 has 16 amino acids. The CDR3 bases are TGTGCCAGCAGCTTGGATGGGGGGGCGAGCTCCTACGAGCAGTACTTC. Translated, it gives CASSLDGGASSYEQYF.

The rearrangement uses TRBV20-1 and TRBJ2-7; D is perhaps TRBD2 (6 bases). Germline CDR1 DFQATT, CDR2 SNEGSKA (reference sequence). This CDR3 has 13 amino acids. Trimming took off 6 bases at V and 0 bases at J, with 12 bases between the two ends. The CDR3: CSARDFPSYEQYF. The CDR3 coding sequence is TGCAGTGCAAGGGACTTCCCCTCCTACGAGCAGTACTTC.